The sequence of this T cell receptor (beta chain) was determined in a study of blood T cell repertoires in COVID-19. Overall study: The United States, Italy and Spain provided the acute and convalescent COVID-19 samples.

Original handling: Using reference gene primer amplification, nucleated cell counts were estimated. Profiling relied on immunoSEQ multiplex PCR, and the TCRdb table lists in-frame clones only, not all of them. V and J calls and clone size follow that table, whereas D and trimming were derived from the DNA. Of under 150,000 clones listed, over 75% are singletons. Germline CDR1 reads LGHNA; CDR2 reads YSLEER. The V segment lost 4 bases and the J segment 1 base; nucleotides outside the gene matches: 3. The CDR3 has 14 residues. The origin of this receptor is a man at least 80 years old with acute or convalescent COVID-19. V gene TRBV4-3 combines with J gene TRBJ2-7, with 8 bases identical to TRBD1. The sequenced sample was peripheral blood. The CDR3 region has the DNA TGCGCCAGCAGCCTAGGACAGGGTTCCTACGAGCAGTACTTC. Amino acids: CASSLGQGSYEQYF.